These 17 T cell receptor beta chains were all obtained from the same sample, sequenced in a study of somatic mutations in cytotoxic T cells in rheumatoid arthritis. Profiling relied on immunoSEQ multiplex PCR, and the TCRdb table lists in-frame clones only, not all of them. Found here are approximately 20,000 clones, about 85% of them singletons; the top ten hold approximately 10%. The sample was CD8+ T cells sorted from blood. These TCRs come from a man aged 18 to 30 with rheumatoid arthritis.

The V call is TRBV10-3, the J call TRBJ1-6, with unresolved D. V gave up 2 bases and J gave up 9 bases, with 14 bases separating them. This CDR3 region has 15 residues. The germline CDR1 and CDR2 sequences are ENHRY and SYGVKD. The CDR3 coding sequence is TGTGCCATCAGTGAGACCGGGCCTCAGAGTTCACCCCTCCACTTT. Its protein is CAISETGPQSSPLHF.

V usage is TRBV7-8 and J usage is TRBJ2-1; 7 positions agree with TRBD2. The CDR3 totals 14 residues. CDR1 and CDR2 from the germline V gene are SGHVS and FQNEAQ. Trimming at V came to 4 bases and at J to 3 bases, leaving 3 bases not matched to a gene. For the CDR3, the DNA is TGTGCCAGCAGCTCAGGGACTAACTACAATGAGCAGTTCTTC. This codes for CASSSGTNYNEQFF.

The V gene is TRBV29-1, the J gene TRBJ1-3; D may be TRBD1 (5 bases). The CDR3 is made up of 14 amino acids. Germline V gene lookup returns CDR1 SQVTM and CDR2 ANQGSEA. The V gene lost 4 bases and the J gene lost 0 bases, with 10 bases spanning the gap. DNA for the CDR3: TGCAGCGTTGCACTCGGGGGCTCTGGAAACACCATATATTTT. Translated: CSVALGGSGNTIYF. Looking up the rest from reference TRBV29-1 and TRBJ1-3 gives the full variable domain: SAVISQKPSRDICQRGTSLTIQCQVDSQVTMMFWYRQQPGQSLTLIATANQGSEATYESGFVIDKFPISRPNLTFSTLTVSNMSPEDSSIYLCSVALGGSGNTIYFGEGSWLTVV.

V is TRBV18 and J is TRBJ2-7; the D gene could be TRBD1 or TRBD2 (5 bases each). The CDR3 is 13 residues long. Germline CDR1 is KGHSH and CDR2 is LQKENI. Trimming stripped 3 bases from V and 3 bases from J, with 9 bases between. The CDR3: CASSPGTLYEQYF. CDR3 bases: TGTGCCAGCTCACCGGGGACCCTCTACGAGCAGTACTTC.

The V gene is TRBV5-4, the J gene TRBJ2-7; D might be TRBD1 or TRBD2, each matching 6 bases. CDR1 is SGHNT, CDR2 YYREEE, per germline (reference sequence). V dropped 5 bases and J dropped 0 bases, with 12 bases sitting between them. The CDR3 sequence is 14 residues long. The CDR3 loop reads CASSWGASSYEQYF. The CDR3 bases are TGTGCCAGCAGTTGGGGGGCCTCCTCCTACGAGCAGTACTTC. Looking up the rest from reference TRBV5-4 and TRBJ2-7 gives the full variable domain: ETGVTQSPTHLIKTRGQQVTLRCSSQSGHNTVSWYQQALGQGPQFIFQYYREEENGRGNFPPRFSGLQFPNYSSELNVNALELDDSALYLCASSWGASSYEQYFGPGTRLTVT.

The chain recombines TRBV14 with TRBJ2-7, with 8 bases that match TRBD1. The V and J ends lost 3 bases and 4 bases, in that order; junction bases with no gene match: 8. The germline CDR1 and CDR2 sequences are SGHDN and FVKESK. The CDR3 runs 15 residues. The DNA for the CDR3 is TGTGCCAGCAGCCATGGACAGGGTGCCTCTTACGAGCAGTACTTC. Translating it yields CASSHGQGASYEQYF.

CDR3 bases: TGTGCCAGCAGCCCCTCCCCGGGACAGTTCTATGGCTACACCTTC. Translated: CASSPSPGQFYGYTF. This sequence joins TRBV27 and TRBJ1-2, with TRBD1 matching 7 bases. V was pared by 6 bases and J by 4 bases, with 11 bases of the junction left unmatched. CDR3 length equals 15 residues. CDR1 and CDR2 (germline): MNHEY, SMNVEV (reference sequence).

The V gene is TRBV6-5, the J gene TRBJ2-7; 7 bases are a match to TRBD1. The germline gives CDR1 MNHEY, CDR2 SVGAGI. The V and J ends lost 2 bases and 5 bases, in that order; junction bases with no gene match: 6. The CDR3 totals 14 residues. The CDR3 region is CASSYTRQGHEQYF. In nucleotides, the CDR3 is TGTGCCAGCAGTTACACAAGACAGGGACACGAGCAGTACTTC.

The chain couples TRBV7-8 to TRBJ1-1; 9 bases map to TRBD1. The germline CDR1 and CDR2 sequences are SGHVS and FQNEAQ. The V segment lost 5 bases and the J segment 0 bases; nucleotides outside the gene matches: 16. CDR3 length: 19 residues. The CDR3 loop is CASSPRGTGPNVMNTEAFF. DNA of the CDR3: TGTGCCAGCAGCCCCCGAGGGACAGGGCCTAACGTAATGAACACTGAAGCTTTCTTT.

This chain joins TRBV4-2 and TRBJ2-3; 12 nucleotides align to TRBD2. The CDR3 consists of 19 residues. With V trimmed by 1 base and J by 2 bases, 10 bases remained unmatched. From germline, CDR1 is LGHNA and CDR2 YNFKEQ. DNA of the CDR3: TGTGCCAGCAGCCAAGCTTCTAGCGGGGGGGCCATGATCACAGATACGCAGTATTTT. Its protein is CASSQASSGGAMITDTQYF.

The table lists this clone with a count of one. The CDR3 DNA reads TGTGCCAGCAGCTTAGGGGCCGGGACCCCCTACGAGCAGTACTTC. This translates into CASSLGAGTPYEQYF. The V gene is TRBV7-3, the J gene TRBJ2-7; D might be TRBD1 or TRBD2, each matching 5 bases. Trimming shortened V by 2 bases and J by 2 bases, and 13 bases separated the two germline ends. Germline loops: CDR1 SGHTA, CDR2 FQGTGA. The CDR3 contains 15 residues.

In this sample, this clone turned up once. A much bigger clone sits one base away, suggesting this may be a read error. Other DNA sequences within the sample encode an identical CDR3. The gene calls are TRBV6-4 and TRBJ2-3; TRBD2 matches at 11 bases. V shed 0 bases, J shed 4 bases, and the junction held 0 bases outside the gene matches. Germline CDR1 reads MRHNA; CDR2 reads SNTAGT. CDR3 length equals 15 residues. The CDR3 DNA is TGTGCCAGCAGTGACTCTAGCGGGGGGGCAGATACGCAGTATTTT. It specifies CASSDSSGGADTQYF.

This clone occurred once. V is TRBV6-5 and J is TRBJ1-2; 7 bases align to TRBD1. This CDR3 region has 14 residues. The trim removed 2 bases at V and 4 bases at J, leaving 4 bases unmatched. Germline-derived CDR1 and CDR2 are MNHEY and SVGAGI. The CDR3 protein is CASSYGEGAYGYTF. Written as DNA, the CDR3 is TGTGCCAGCAGTTACGGGGAGGGGGCCTATGGCTACACCTTC.

This clone was seen a handful of times. The chain employs TRBV10-2 and TRBJ2-7; D assignment may be TRBD1 or TRBD2 (5 bases each). Trimming left V 4 bases short and J 4 bases short, with 11 bases between. Germline values: CDR1 WSHSY, CDR2 SAAADI. CDR3 size: 13 residues. Here the CDR3 DNA reads TGCGCCAGCAGTGGGGGGTGGAGGTACGAGCAGTACTTC. As protein: CASSGGWRYEQYF.

This clone has a single count. V is TRBV19 and J is TRBJ2-3; 7 bases fit TRBD1. The V gene end was trimmed by 3 bases and the J gene end by 0 bases; junction bases not matched to a gene: 15. The V gene's germline CDR1 is LNHDA and CDR2 SQIVND (reference sequence). The CDR3 extends over 19 amino acids. The CDR3 DNA reads TGTGCCAGTAGTATGATCGGGGACAGTTTAAGCCTAAGCACAGATACGCAGTATTTT. This gives the protein CASSMIGDSLSLSTDTQYF.

This chain links TRBV19 with TRBJ2-7; 8 nucleotides line up with TRBD1. CDR3 length: 14 amino acids. V was pared by 5 bases and J by 4 bases, with 7 bases of the junction left unmatched. From germline, CDR1 is LNHDA and CDR2 SQIVND (reference sequence). CDR3 loop: CASSPQTGGYEQYF. The CDR3 region has the DNA TGTGCCAGTAGTCCCCAAACAGGGGGATACGAGCAGTACTTC.

The chain carries TRBV28 and TRBJ1-5; no firm D call. This CDR3 spans 14 amino acids. CDR1 and CDR2 (germline): MDHEN, SYDVKM. V was clipped by 5 bases and J by 4 bases, with 12 bases between them. The CDR3 loop is CASSPGRINQPQHF. The CDR3 coding sequence is TGTGCCAGCAGTCCAGGACGGATAAATCAGCCCCAGCATTTT.